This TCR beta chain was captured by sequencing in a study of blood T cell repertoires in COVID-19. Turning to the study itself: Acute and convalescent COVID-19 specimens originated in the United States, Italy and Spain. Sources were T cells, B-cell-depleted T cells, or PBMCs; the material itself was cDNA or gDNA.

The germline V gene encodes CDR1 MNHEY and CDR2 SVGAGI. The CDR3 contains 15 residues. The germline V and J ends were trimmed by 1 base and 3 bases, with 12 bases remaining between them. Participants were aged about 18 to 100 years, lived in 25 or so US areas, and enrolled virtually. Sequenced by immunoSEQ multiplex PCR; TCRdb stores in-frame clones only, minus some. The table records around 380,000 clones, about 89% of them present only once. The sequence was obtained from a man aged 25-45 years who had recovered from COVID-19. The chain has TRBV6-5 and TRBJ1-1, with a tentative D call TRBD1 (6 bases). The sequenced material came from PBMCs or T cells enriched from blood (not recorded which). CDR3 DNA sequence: TGTGCCAGCAGTTACTTTGGGGGCGAAGACACTGAAGCTTTCTTT. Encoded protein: CASSYFGGEDTEAFF.